Below are 2 T cell receptor beta chains sequenced from a single sample in a study of blood T cell repertoires in COVID-19. Measured with immunoSEQ multiplex PCR; TCRdb has only the in-frame clones, and not every one. Counted here are roughly 200,000 clones, 88% occurring once; the ten biggest clones make up 5% to 6.5%. Sequencing input: peripheral blood. The receptors originated from a man aged 35-49 years with active or convalescent COVID-19.

The chain carries TRBV5-1 and TRBJ1-4; 7 bases map to TRBD1. CDR3 length: 14 residues. Germline V lookup: CDR1 SGHRS, CDR2 YFSETQ. The ends lost 4 bases at V and 7 bases at J; junction bases unmatched: 7. CDR3 sequence (DNA): TGCGCCAGCAGCGACAGGGAGCAAGGTGAAAAACTGTTTTTT. This gives the protein CASSDREQGEKLFF.

The chain employs TRBV11-2 and TRBJ1-3; the D is unclear. CDR3 length: 14 residues. V was clipped by 7 bases and J by 2 bases, with 12 bases between them. Germline CDR1 is SGHAT and CDR2 is FQNNGV. CDR3 coding DNA: TGTGCCAGCAAATCACGTAGTACTGGAAACACCATATATTTT. This sequence encodes CASKSRSTGNTIYF.